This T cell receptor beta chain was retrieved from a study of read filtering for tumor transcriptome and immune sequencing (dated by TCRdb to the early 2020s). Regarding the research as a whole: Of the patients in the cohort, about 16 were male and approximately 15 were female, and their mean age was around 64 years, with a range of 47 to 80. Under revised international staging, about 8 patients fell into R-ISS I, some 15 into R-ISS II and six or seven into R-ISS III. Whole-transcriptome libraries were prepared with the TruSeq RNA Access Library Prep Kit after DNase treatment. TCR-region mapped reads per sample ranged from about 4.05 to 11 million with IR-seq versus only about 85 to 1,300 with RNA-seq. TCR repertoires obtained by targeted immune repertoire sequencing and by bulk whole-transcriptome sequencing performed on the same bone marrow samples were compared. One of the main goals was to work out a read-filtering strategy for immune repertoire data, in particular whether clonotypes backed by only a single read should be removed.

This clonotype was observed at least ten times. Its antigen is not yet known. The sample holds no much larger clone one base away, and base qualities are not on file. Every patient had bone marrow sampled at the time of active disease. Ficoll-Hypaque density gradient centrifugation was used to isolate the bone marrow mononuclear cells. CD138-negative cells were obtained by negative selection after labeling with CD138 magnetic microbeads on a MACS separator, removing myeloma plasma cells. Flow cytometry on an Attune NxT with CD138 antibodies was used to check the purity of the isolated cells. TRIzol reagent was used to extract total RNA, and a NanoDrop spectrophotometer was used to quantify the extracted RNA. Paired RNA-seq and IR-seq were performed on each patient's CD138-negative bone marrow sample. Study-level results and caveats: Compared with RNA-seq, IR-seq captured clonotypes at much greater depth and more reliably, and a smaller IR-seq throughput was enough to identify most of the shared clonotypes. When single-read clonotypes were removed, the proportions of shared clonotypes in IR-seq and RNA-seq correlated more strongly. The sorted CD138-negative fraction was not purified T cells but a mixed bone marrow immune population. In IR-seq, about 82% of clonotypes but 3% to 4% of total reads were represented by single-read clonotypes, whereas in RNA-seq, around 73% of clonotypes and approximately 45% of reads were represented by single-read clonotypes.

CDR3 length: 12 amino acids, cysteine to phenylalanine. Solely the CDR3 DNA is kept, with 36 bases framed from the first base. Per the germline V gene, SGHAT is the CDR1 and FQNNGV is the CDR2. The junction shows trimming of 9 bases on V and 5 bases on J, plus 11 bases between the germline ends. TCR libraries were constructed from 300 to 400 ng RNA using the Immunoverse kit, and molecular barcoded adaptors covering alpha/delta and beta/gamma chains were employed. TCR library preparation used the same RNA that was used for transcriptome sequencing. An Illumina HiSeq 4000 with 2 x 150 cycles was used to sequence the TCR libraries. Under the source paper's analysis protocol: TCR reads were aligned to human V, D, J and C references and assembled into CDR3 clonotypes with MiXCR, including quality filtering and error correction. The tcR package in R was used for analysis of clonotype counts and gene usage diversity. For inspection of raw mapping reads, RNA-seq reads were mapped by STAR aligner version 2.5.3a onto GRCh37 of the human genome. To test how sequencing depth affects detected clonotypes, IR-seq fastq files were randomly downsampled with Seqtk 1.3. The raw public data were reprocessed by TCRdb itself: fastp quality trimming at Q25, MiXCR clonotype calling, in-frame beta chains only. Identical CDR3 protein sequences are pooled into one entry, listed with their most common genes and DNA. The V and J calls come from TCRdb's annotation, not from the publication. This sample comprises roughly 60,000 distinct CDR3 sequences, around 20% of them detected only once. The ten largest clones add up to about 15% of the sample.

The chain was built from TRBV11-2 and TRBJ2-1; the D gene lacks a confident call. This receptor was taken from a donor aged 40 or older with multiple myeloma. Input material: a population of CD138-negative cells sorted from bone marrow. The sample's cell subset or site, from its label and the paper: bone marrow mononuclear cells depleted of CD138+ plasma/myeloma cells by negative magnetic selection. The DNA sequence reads TGTGCCAGTTGGTCCTTACACAATGAGCAGTTCTTC. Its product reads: CASWSLHNEQFF. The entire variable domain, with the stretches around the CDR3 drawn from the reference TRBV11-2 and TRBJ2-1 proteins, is EAGVAQSPRYKIIEKRQSVAFWCNPISGHATLYWYQQILGQGPKLLIQFQNNGVVDDSQLPKDRFSAERLKGVDSTLKIQPAKLEDSAVYLCASWSLHNEQFFGPGTRLTVL.